Below, 18 T cell receptor beta chains from the same sample are listed, as sequenced in a study. One entry per CDR3 protein results from TCRdb running MiXCR on the reads. The repertoire holds about 7,000 distinct CDR3 sequences, with under 35% as singletons. The specimen sequenced was blood. The receptors shown here come from a human donor.

This clonotype showed up many times. The chain links TRBV29-1 to TRBJ1-1; 11 nucleotides match TRBD1. This CDR3 comprises 16 residues. From germline, CDR1 is SQVTM and CDR2 ANQGSEA. V dropped 3 bases and J dropped 3; count of bases not matched to a gene: 9. The CDR3 DNA follows: TGCAGCGTTGACAGGACAGGGGGCGCGGTCGACACTGAAGCTTTCTTT. It yields the protein CSVDRTGGAVDTEAFF.

By frequency in the sample, this clonotype is medium-sized. CDR3 nucleotides: TGCAGCGTGCAACGGGACAGCGGATATGAAGCTTTCTTT. This sequence encodes CSVQRDSGYEAFF. This chain links TRBV29-1 with TRBJ1-1; 7 bases agree with TRBD1. V lost 6 bases, J lost 7 bases, and 11 bases stayed unmatched. The CDR3 covers 13 residues. Germline V gene lookup returns CDR1 SQVTM and CDR2 ANQGSEA. Complete variable domain (other parts from reference TRBV29-1 and TRBJ1-1): SAVISQKPSRDICQRGTSLTIQCQVDSQVTMMFWYRQQPGQSLTLIATANQGSEATYESGFVIDKFPISRPNLTFSTLTVSNMSPEDSSIYLCSVQRDSGYEAFFGQGTRLTVV.

V is TRBV29-1 and J is TRBJ1-4; TRBD1 is a possible D gene (6 bases). Germline values: CDR1 SQVTM, CDR2 ANQGSEA. The CDR3 is 11 amino acids. V was cut by 6 bases and J by 8 bases, with 10 bases left in between. The CDR3 bases are TGCAGCGTGGATCAGGGGGAAAAACTGTTTTTT. As protein: CSVDQGEKLFF.

This clonotype qualifies as medium-sized (0.01 to 0.1%). The chain has TRBV20-1 and TRBJ2-7; a weak D match, TRBD2 (6 bases). The CDR3 is 12 residues long. The germline V and J ends were trimmed by 5 bases and 0 bases, with 8 bases remaining between them. The germline gives CDR1 DFQATT, CDR2 SNEGSKA (reference sequence). The CDR3 reads CSAWTNSYEQYF. The DNA for the CDR3 is TGCAGTGCTTGGACTAACTCCTACGAGCAGTACTTC.

The chain uses TRBV30 and TRBJ2-3, with D perhaps matching TRBD2 (6 bases). The CDR3 spans 11 residues. V lost 8 bases and J 4 bases, leaving 10 bases between the germline ends. Germline CDR1 GTSNPN, CDR2 SVGIG (reference sequence). The CDR3 is CAMEGADTQYF. In nucleotides, the CDR3 is TGTGCCATGGAGGGTGCAGATACGCAGTATTTT.

This clonotype is medium-sized (0.01 to 0.1%). The chain recombines TRBV20-1 with TRBJ2-3, with D perhaps assigned TRBD1 or TRBD2 (5 bases each). Trimming removed 2 bases at V and 9 bases at J, with 21 bases between. Germline CDR1 reads DFQATT; CDR2 reads SNEGSKA (reference sequence). The CDR3 sequence is 15 residues long. In nucleotides, the CDR3 is TGCAGTGCTAGACCCCGTGGCCGGGACCAGATAACGCAGTATTTT. Translating gives CSARPRGRDQITQYF.

CDR3 region: CSVEGSLNQPQHF. CDR3 DNA: TGCAGCGTTGAAGGGAGTCTGAATCAGCCCCAGCATTTT. V gene TRBV29-1 combines with J gene TRBJ1-5; no reliable D call. This CDR3 contains 13 residues. Germline V gives CDR1 SQVTM, CDR2 ANQGSEA. Between the trimmed V and J ends, which lost 1 base and 4 bases, there was a span of 8 bases.

Within the sample, this clonotype is medium-sized (0.01 to 0.1%). The chain employs TRBV29-1 and TRBJ1-5; tentatively, D is TRBD1 (6 bases). The CDR3 is 14 residues long. Between the trimmed V and J ends, which lost 4 bases and 2 bases, there was a span of 12 bases. Germline loops: CDR1 SQVTM, CDR2 ANQGSEA. CDR3 sequence (DNA): TGCAGCGTTGCTTATGGGGGCGGCAATCAGCCCCAGCATTTT. As protein: CSVAYGGGNQPQHF.

Judged by abundance, this clonotype is medium-sized (0.01 to 0.1%). The chain carries TRBV18 and TRBJ1-2; TRBD1 aligns across 9 bases. The J segment lost 8 bases and the V segment lost 3 bases, leaving 7 bases of the junction unmatched. Looked up from germline, CDR1 is KGHSH and CDR2 is LQKENI. The CDR3 contains 14 residues. CDR3 residues: CASSPGTGSDGYTF. In nucleotides, the CDR3 is TGTGCCAGCTCACCCGGGACAGGGTCGGACGGCTACACCTTC. Drawing the rest from reference TRBV18 and TRBJ1-2, the complete variable domain is NAGVMQNPRHLVRRRGQEARLRCSPMKGHSHVYWYRQLPEEGLKFMVYLQKENIIDESGMPKERFSAEFPKEGPSILRIQQVVRGDSAAYFCASSPGTGSDGYTFGSGTRLTVV.

This clonotype has only a few counts. The chain joins TRBV5-4 to TRBJ1-3; D is unresolved. The CDR3 sequence is 15 residues long. Trimming left V 4 bases short and J 0 bases short, with 11 bases between. Germline CDR1 SGHNT, CDR2 YYREEE (reference sequence). CDR3 in amino acids: CASSPDLDSGNTIYF. The CDR3 bases are TGTGCCAGCAGCCCGGATTTGGACTCTGGAAACACCATATATTTT.

The rearrangement uses TRBV29-1 and TRBJ2-1; TRBD2 might be the D (6 bases). This CDR3 is 18 amino acids long. From germline, CDR1 is SQVTM and CDR2 ANQGSEA. The V gene lost 8 bases and the J gene lost 4 bases, with 30 bases spanning the gap. CDR3 nucleotides: TGCAGCAGTTCGATAAGCGGCCGCCATGGAGGGTTGTACAATGAGCAGTTCTTC. This sequence encodes CSSSISGRHGGLYNEQFF.

The chain links TRBV4-2 to TRBJ2-4; 11 nucleotides match TRBD2. Germline V gene lookup returns CDR1 LGHNA and CDR2 YNFKEQ. There are 17 residues in the CDR3. The J segment lost 6 bases and the V segment lost 2 bases, leaving 9 bases of the junction unmatched. CDR3 amino acids: CASSQPSLAGGPNIQYF. CDR3 DNA sequence: TGTGCCAGCAGCCAACCTTCCTTAGCGGGAGGGCCAAACATTCAGTACTTC.

This clonotype was counted at least ten times. CDR3 in DNA: TGTGCCAGCAGCTTACCCGGGGACCTCCCCAGAGGCTACACCTTC. Encoded protein: CASSLPGDLPRGYTF. The chain combines TRBV7-9 with TRBJ1-2; TRBD1 might be the D (5 bases). The CDR3 is made up of 15 amino acids. V shed 2 bases and J shed 8 bases, with 18 bases lying between them. The germline V gene has CDR1 SEHNR and CDR2 FQNEAQ (reference sequence).

In its sample, this clonotype is medium-sized. J is TRBJ1-3 and V is TRBV30; possibly TRBD1 for D (6 bases). Trimming took 2 bases from V and 4 from J, leaving 18 bases between them. The CDR3 spans 16 residues. Germline CDR1 reads GTSNPN; CDR2 reads SVGIG (reference sequence). In nucleotides, the CDR3 is TGTGCCTGGAGTACCGGACAGCCTTCGACAGGAAACACCATATATTTT. Translated, it gives CAWSTGQPSTGNTIYF.

In its sample, this clonotype was seen a few times. The chain recombines TRBV20-1 with TRBJ2-2; TRBD2 aligns across 15 bases. V lost 3 bases to trimming and J lost 4 bases; unmatched junction nucleotides: 9. The CDR3 runs to 18 residues. Germline V gives CDR1 DFQATT, CDR2 SNEGSKA (reference sequence). Here the CDR3 reads CSASGLAGGPLGTGELFF. CDR3 sequence (DNA): TGCAGTGCTAGTGGACTAGCGGGAGGGCCTCTAGGCACCGGGGAGCTGTTTTTT.

This clonotype was recorded many times. The chain combines TRBV5-1 with TRBJ1-2; D perhaps matches TRBD1 (6 bases). The V gene's germline CDR1 is SGHRS and CDR2 YFSETQ. This CDR3 contains 16 residues. V lost 2 bases, J lost 4 bases, and 18 bases lay in between. The CDR3 DNA is TGCGCCAGCAGCTTACTACAGGGCGGGACGAGCTATGGCTACACCTTC. Protein sequence: CASSLLQGGTSYGYTF.

As concerns this clonotype: One end of the junction does not line up with germline, which may come from a read error. CDR3 protein: CNIVGTGTLGTEAFF. For the CDR3, the DNA is TGTAACATTGTGGGGACAGGAACCCTGGGCACTGAAGCTTTCTTT. The chain couples TRBV29-1 to TRBJ1-1, with TRBD1 identical over 8 bases. The germline gives CDR1 SQVTM, CDR2 ANQGSEA. This CDR3 has 15 amino acids.

CDR3 nucleotide sequence: TGTGCCAGCAGCGTTGGAAACATGAATCAGCCCCAGCATTTT. It specifies CASSVGNMNQPQHF. The chain is built from TRBV9 and TRBJ1-5; D is uncertain. Germline CDR1 reads SGDLS; CDR2 reads YYNGEE. With 2 bases removed from V and 4 bases from J, the gap between germline ends came to 10 bases. This CDR3 has 14 amino acids. The full variable domain, in which reference TRBV9 and TRBJ1-5 provide the parts outside the CDR3, is DSGVTQTPKHLITATGQRVTLRCSPRSGDLSVYWYQQSLDQGLQFLIQYYNGEERAKGNILERFSAQQFPDLHSELNLSSLELGDSALYFCASSVGNMNQPQHFGDGTRLSIL.